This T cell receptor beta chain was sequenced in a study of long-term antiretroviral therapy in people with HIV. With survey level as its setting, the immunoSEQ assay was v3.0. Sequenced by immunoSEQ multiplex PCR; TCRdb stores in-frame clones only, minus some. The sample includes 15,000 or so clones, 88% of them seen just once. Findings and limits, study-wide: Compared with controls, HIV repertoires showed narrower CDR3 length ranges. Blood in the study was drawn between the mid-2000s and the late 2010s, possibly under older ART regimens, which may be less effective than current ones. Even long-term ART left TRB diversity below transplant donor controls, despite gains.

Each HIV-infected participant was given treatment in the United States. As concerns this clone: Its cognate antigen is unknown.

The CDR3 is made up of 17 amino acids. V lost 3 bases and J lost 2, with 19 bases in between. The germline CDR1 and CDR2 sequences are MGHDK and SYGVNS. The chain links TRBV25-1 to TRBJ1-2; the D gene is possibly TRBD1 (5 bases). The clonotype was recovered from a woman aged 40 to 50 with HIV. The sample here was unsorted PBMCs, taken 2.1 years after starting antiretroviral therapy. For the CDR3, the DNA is TGTGCCAGCAGTGAGAGGCCAGGGAAAGGAGGCAACTATGGCTACACCTTC. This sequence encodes CASSERPGKGGNYGYTF.